This TCR beta chain appears in the sequencing data of a study of neoadjuvant nivolumab and ipilimumab in lung cancer. Notes on this clone: Its cognate antigen is unknown.

Sequencing was performed with immunoSEQ multiplex PCR; in TCRdb, only in-frame clones are kept and a portion is missing. In the table there are some 30,000 clones, 90% of which are singletons. Study results and caveats: Higher pretherapy blood TCR richness went with higher resected-tumor richness.

The sequence came from an adult with non-small cell lung cancer. The input for sequencing was peripheral blood, taken after neoadjuvant nivolumab, alone or with ipilimumab, at or shortly before surgery.

The CDR3 region is CASGDSGGFEQFF. Here the CDR3 DNA reads TGTGCCAGCGGGGATAGCGGGGGCTTTGAGCAGTTCTTC. The chain recombines TRBV6-5 with TRBJ2-1; 9 bases fit TRBD2. The CDR3 covers 13 residues. V dropped 8 bases and J dropped 9; count of bases not matched to a gene: 8. The germline V gene has CDR1 MNHEY and CDR2 SVGAGI.